These 17 T cell receptor beta chains originate from one sample sequenced in a study of PD-1 blockade in mismatch repair-deficient tumors. Libraries were prepared by immunoSEQ multiplex PCR; TCRdb keeps only in-frame clonotypes and omits some of them. Of roughly 40,000 clones in the sample, roughly 85% were seen once. Sequencing was performed on peripheral blood, taken 76 weeks after starting pembrolizumab. The receptors shown here come from an adult with mismatch repair-deficient cancer.

CDR3 nucleotide sequence: TGTGCCAGCAGCCCAAGTGGGACAGAGTACACCTTC. This translates into CASSPSGTEYTF. The chain has TRBV7-8 and TRBJ1-2; 7 positions agree with TRBD1. CDR1 and CDR2 from the germline V gene are SGHVS and FQNEAQ. The trim removed 5 bases at V and 11 bases at J, leaving 8 bases unmatched. The CDR3 loop spans 12 amino acids.

This rearrangement joins TRBV27 to TRBJ2-7, with TRBD2 matching over 13 bases. CDR3 length equals 17 residues. Losses at the gene ends were 6 bases for V and 2 bases for J; bases not matched to a gene: 10. Per germline, CDR1 MNHEY and CDR2 SMNVEV (reference sequence). CDR3 protein: CASRLTGTSGKTYEQYF. In DNA, the CDR3 is TGTGCCAGCAGGCTTACCGGGACTAGCGGGAAAACCTACGAGCAGTACTTC.

The chain couples TRBV7-2 to TRBJ2-1; possibly TRBD1 or TRBD2 for D (5 bases each). The CDR3 length is 11 residues. Trimming took off 6 bases at V and 9 bases at J, with 9 bases between the two ends. CDR1 SGHTA and CDR2 FQGNSA come from the germline V gene. The CDR3 sequence is CASRDGTEQFF. As DNA, the CDR3 is TGTGCCAGCAGAGACGGGACTGAGCAGTTCTTC.

The chain links TRBV11-3 to TRBJ1-1; D not certain. The germline gives CDR1 SGHNT, CDR2 YENEEA. V was cut by 2 bases and J by 7 bases, with 5 bases left in between. The CDR3 extends over 11 amino acids. The CDR3 is CASSLQGEAFF. The CDR3 DNA reads TGTGCCAGCAGCTTACAAGGTGAAGCTTTCTTT.

This chain joins TRBV19 and TRBJ2-5, with D perhaps TRBD2 (6 bases). CDR1 is LNHDA, CDR2 SQIVND, per germline (reference sequence). This CDR3 is built from 12 residues. V lost 3 bases, J lost 9 bases, and 11 bases lay in between. Written as DNA, the CDR3 is TGTGCCAGTAGTATGGAGGGGATGGCCCAGTACTTC. Its translation: CASSMEGMAQYF.

The chain carries TRBV7-8 and TRBJ2-5; tentative D call: TRBD2 (6 bases). The V gene lost 6 bases and the J gene lost 4 bases, with 15 bases spanning the gap. In germline, CDR1 is SGHVS, CDR2 FQNEAQ. The length of the CDR3 is 14 residues. The CDR3 sequence: CASRGLPGGETQYF. CDR3 nucleotide sequence: TGTGCCAGCAGGGGACTCCCGGGTGGAGAGACCCAGTACTTC.

This chain joins TRBV5-5 and TRBJ1-1, with D possibly TRBD1 on 5 matching bases. CDR1 is SGHKS and CDR2 is YYEKEE in the germline V gene (reference sequence). Between the trimmed V and J ends, which lost 4 bases and 5 bases, there was a span of 15 bases. The CDR3 is 14 amino acids. CDR3 amino acids: CASSSRAVGTEAFF. CDR3 in DNA: TGTGCCAGCAGCAGCAGGGCGGTGGGGACTGAAGCTTTCTTT.

The chain couples TRBV7-3 to TRBJ2-3; 7 bases match TRBD2. The CDR3 runs 15 residues. In germline, CDR1 is SGHTA, CDR2 FQGTGA. The V segment lost 0 bases and the J segment 3 bases; nucleotides outside the gene matches: 3. The CDR3 here is CASSLTAGETDTQYF. For the CDR3, the DNA is TGTGCCAGCAGCTTAACGGCGGGAGAAACAGATACGCAGTATTTT.

The chain is built from TRBV9 and TRBJ2-3; perhaps TRBD2 as D (5 bases). Trimming cost V 4 bases and J 4 bases, with 13 bases left between them. The CDR3 length is 14 residues. From germline, CDR1 is SGDLS and CDR2 YYNGEE. The CDR3 spells CASSPWTLADTQYF. The DNA for the CDR3 is TGTGCCAGCAGCCCGTGGACTTTGGCAGATACGCAGTATTTT.

This clone has more than one count but fewer than ten. The gene calls are TRBV9 and TRBJ2-5; D is tentatively TRBD1 or TRBD2 (5 bases each). CDR3 length: 15 residues. CDR1 and CDR2 from the germline V gene are SGDLS and YYNGEE. V was shortened by 6 bases and J by 1 base, with 16 bases between the two germline ends. CDR3 protein: CASTGTLDSQETQYF. CDR3 DNA sequence: TGTGCCAGCACGGGGACGCTGGATTCCCAAGAGACCCAGTACTTC.

This rearrangement joins TRBV6-1 to TRBJ1-2; D not certain. V was cut by 2 bases and J by 5 bases, with 12 bases left in between. There are 14 residues in the CDR3. CDR1 is MNHNS and CDR2 is SASEGT in the germline V gene. CDR3 amino acids: CASSEWGVQYGYTF. The CDR3 DNA sequence: TGTGCCAGCAGTGAATGGGGAGTCCAGTATGGCTACACCTTC.

This rearrangement joins TRBV5-1 to TRBJ1-1, with D maybe TRBD1 (5 bases). V was cut by 2 bases and J by 6 bases, with 20 bases left in between. There are 16 residues in the CDR3. Germline values: CDR1 SGHRS, CDR2 YFSETQ. In DNA form, the CDR3 reads TGCGCCAGCAGCTTTGGGCTTTGGGGGGTGACCGCTGAAGCTTTCTTT. As protein: CASSFGLWGVTAEAFF.

This clone has just one count. The chain carries TRBV6-1 and TRBJ2-6; D is unclear. The CDR3 is 13 residues long. Germline V gene sequence: CDR1 MNHNS, CDR2 SASEGT. V lost 4 bases to trimming and J lost 4 bases, with 5 bases between them. The CDR3 reads CASSGLGANVLTF. DNA for the CDR3: TGTGCCAGCAGTGGGCTAGGGGCCAACGTCCTGACTTTC.

This rearrangement joins TRBV9 to TRBJ2-7; 8 bases are a match to TRBD2. Germline CDR1 is SGDLS and CDR2 is YYNGEE. The CDR3 is 16 amino acids. V dropped 3 bases and J dropped 2; count of bases not matched to a gene: 10. CDR3 residues: CASSAGAAAGAYEQYF. The CDR3 bases are TGTGCCAGCAGCGCAGGGGCCGCAGCGGGAGCCTACGAGCAGTACTTC.

The chain couples TRBV27 to TRBJ2-7, with 7 bases matching TRBD1. The CDR3 extends over 15 amino acids. V was pared by 5 bases and J by 0 bases, with 7 bases of the junction left unmatched. Germline V CDR1 and CDR2: MNHEY, SMNVEV (reference sequence). The CDR3 region is CASSLDGQVSYEQYF. As DNA, the CDR3 is TGTGCCAGCAGTCTTGACGGACAGGTCTCCTACGAGCAGTACTTC.

The rearrangement links TRBV6-4 to TRBJ2-7; the D call may be TRBD1 or TRBD2 (7 bases each). This CDR3 spans 16 amino acids. CDR1 and CDR2 from the germline V gene are MRHNA and SNTAGT. V lost 3 bases, J lost 2 bases, and 17 bases lay in between. The CDR3 loop is CASSEGGDRIPYEQYF. The DNA for the CDR3 is TGTGCCAGCAGTGAGGGGGGGGACAGAATCCCCTACGAGCAGTACTTC.

The chain employs TRBV7-8 and TRBJ2-5; 7 nucleotides agree with TRBD1. This CDR3 has 14 amino acids. With 5 bases clipped from V and 5 bases from J, the junction kept 8 bases outside the gene matches. Germline values: CDR1 SGHVS, CDR2 FQNEAQ. CDR3 region: CASSNGDSWETQYF. In DNA, the CDR3 is TGTGCCAGCAGCAACGGGGACAGCTGGGAGACCCAGTACTTC.